This is a list of T cell receptor beta chains from one sample in a study of blood T cell repertoires in COVID-19. TCRdb keeps only in-frame clones here, not all; method: immunoSEQ multiplex PCR. The repertoire holds approximately 300,000 clones, with over 80% as singletons. The sequenced sample was peripheral blood. The receptors here all came from a woman aged 50 to 60 with COVID-19, enrolled during active disease. The CDR3 runs from the conserved cysteine through the conserved F or W. Each record gives: D gene, V gene, CDR3 length, J gene, clone size, CDR3 protein, CDR3 DNA. A D gene is named only where the DNA matches it firmly. Only some rows state a clone size, as once, few, many or a class for expanded clones.

TRBD1	TRBV30	14	TRBJ1-1	.	CAWSRGQGRTEAFF	TGTGCCTGGAGCCGGGGACAGGGGCGCACTGAAGCTTTCTTT
.	TRBV6-1	15	TRBJ2-2	.	CASSEPGQNTGELFF	TGTGCCAGCAGTGAACCGGGACAGAACACCGGGGAGCTGTTTTTT
TRBD1	TRBV27	12	TRBJ2-7	many	CASSATGTEQYF	TGTGCCAGCAGTGCGACAGGGACCGAGCAGTACTTC
.	TRBV5-6	14	TRBJ2-7	once	CASTHRDKSYEQYF	TGTGCCAGCACACACCGGGACAAGTCCTACGAGCAGTACTTC
TRBD1	TRBV3-1/TRBV3-2	16	TRBJ1-2	.	CASSQSWTGRGYGYTF	TGTGCCAGCAGCCAGTCGTGGACAGGGAGAGGGTATGGCTACACCTTC
TRBD2	TRBV5-4	13	TRBJ2-7	.	CASPRGRRYEQYF	TGTGCCTCCCCTCGCGGGAGACGCTACGAGCAGTACTTC
.	TRBV18	15	TRBJ2-1	.	CASSLGRGSYNEQFF	TGTGCCAGCTCATTAGGACGGGGCTCCTACAATGAGCAGTTCTTC
.	TRBV11-3	13	TRBJ2-5	.	CASSIQGRETQYF	TGTGCCAGCAGCATCCAGGGAAGAGAGACCCAGTACTTC
TRBD2	TRBV9	15	TRBJ2-2	.	CASRGTSGNTGELFF	TGTGCCAGCAGAGGGACTAGCGGGAACACCGGGGAGCTGTTTTTT
.	TRBV4-2	14	TRBJ2-3	.	CASSRGTVGDTQYF	TGTGCCAGCAGCCGCGGGACAGTAGGCGATACGCAGTATTTT
TRBD1	TRBV7-2	14	TRBJ2-5	.	CASSLDRVQETQYF	TGTGCCAGCAGCCTTGACAGGGTTCAAGAGACCCAGTACTTC
TRBD2	TRBV9	14	TRBJ2-1	.	CASSSLAGAEEQFF	TGTGCCAGCAGCAGTCTAGCGGGAGCAGAGGAGCAGTTCTTC
.	TRBV27	14	TRBJ1-2	few	CASSLLPGNYGYTF	TGTGCCAGCAGTTTATTGCCGGGGAACTATGGCTACACCTTC
.	TRBV18	15	TRBJ1-1	.	CASSPLDSVNTEAFF	TGTGCCAGCTCACCACTCGACAGTGTGAACACTGAAGCTTTCTTT
.	TRBV13	15	TRBJ2-7	once	CASSSQPGSSYEQYF	TGTGCCAGCAGCTCCCAACCCGGGTCCTCCTACGAGCAGTACTTC
TRBD1	TRBV6-2/TRBV6-3	21	TRBJ2-6	.	CASSYSWPRQGSVSGANVLTF	TGTGCCAGCAGTTACTCATGGCCTCGACAGGGCTCCGTCTCTGGGGCCAACGTCCTGACTTTC
.	TRBV30	15	TRBJ2-3	.	CAWSYGGVKTDTQYF	TGTGCCTGGAGTTACGGCGGGGTAAAGACAGATACGCAGTATTTT
.	TRBV19	15	TRBJ1-5	.	CASSIDWQGNQPQHF	TGTGCCAGTAGTATAGATTGGCAGGGAAATCAGCCCCAGCATTTT
.	TRBV19	18	TRBJ2-5	.	CASSMGYTGLIPQETQYF	TGTGCCAGTAGTATGGGTTACACAGGGCTCATCCCCCAAGAGACCCAGTACTTC
TRBD2	TRBV7-2	15	TRBJ2-1	.	CASSTKGGSGNEQFF	TGTGCCAGCAGCACCAAAGGCGGGAGTGGTAATGAGCAGTTCTTC
TRBD1	TRBV19	15	TRBJ2-2	.	CASSIIGTGTGELFF	TGTGCCAGTAGTATTATAGGGACAGGGACCGGGGAGCTGTTTTTT
TRBD1	TRBV4-2	17	TRBJ2-7	.	CASSPSTGQGGNYEQYF	TGTGCCAGCAGCCCTAGCACGGGACAGGGCGGGAATTACGAGCAGTACTTC
.	TRBV5-4	17	TRBJ2-3	.	CASSSGLPRLSTDTQYF	TGTGCCAGCAGCTCGGGTCTACCCAGATTAAGCACAGATACGCAGTATTTT
TRBD1	TRBV18	19	TRBJ1-1	.	CASSPPLKGARSPNTEAFF	TGTGCCAGCTCACCCCCGCTAAAGGGGGCGAGGTCACCGAACACTGAAGCTTTCTTT
TRBD2	TRBV4-1	14	TRBJ2-7	.	CASSSQAGVYEQYF	TGCGCCAGCAGCTCCCAAGCGGGGGTCTACGAGCAGTACTTC
TRBD2	TRBV10-3	16	TRBJ2-3	.	CAISRLLAGATDTQYF	TGTGCCATCAGCCGCCTACTAGCGGGAGCCACGGATACGCAGTATTTT
.	TRBV19	15	TRBJ1-2	.	CASSLLQGQIYGYTF	TGTGCCAGTAGTCTCTTGCAGGGGCAAATCTATGGCTACACCTTC
.	TRBV2	20	TRBJ2-4	.	CASSEATRALGDPAKNIQYF	TGTGCCAGCAGTGAAGCGACCAGGGCCCTAGGAGACCCAGCCAAAAACATTCAGTACTTC
TRBD1	TRBV18	16	TRBJ2-7	.	CASSPIIDRGGDEQYF	TGTGCCAGCTCACCAATAATCGACAGGGGAGGCGACGAGCAGTACTTC
.	TRBV12-3/TRBV12-4	11	TRBJ2-7	.	CASSLVAEQYF	TGTGCCAGCAGTTTGGTGGCCGAGCAGTACTTC
.	TRBV4-2	17	TRBJ1-4	.	CASSRRVFQGKGEKLFF	TGTGCCAGCAGCCGGAGAGTTTTTCAGGGTAAGGGTGAAAAACTGTTTTTT
.	TRBV1	17	TRBJ2-1	.	CTSSQPYETSALNEQFF	TGCACCAGCAGCCAACCCTACGAGACTAGCGCACTCAATGAGCAGTTCTTC
.	TRBV20-1	12	TRBJ1-2	.	CSASALVTGYTF	TGCAGTGCTAGTGCCCTAGTGACTGGCTACACCTTC
.	TRBV6-5	13	TRBJ1-2	.	CASSATANYGYTF	TGTGCCAGCAGCGCCACAGCTAACTATGGCTACACCTTC
.	TRBV14	17	TRBJ2-1	few	CASSPPGLWSSYNEQFF	TGTGCCAGCAGCCCCCCGGGACTTTGGAGCTCCTACAATGAGCAGTTCTTC
.	TRBV15	15	TRBJ1-3	.	CATSRDGHSGNTIYF	TGTGCCACCAGCAGGGACGGACACTCTGGAAACACCATATATTTT
TRBD1	TRBV5-1	15	TRBJ1-2	few	CASSPLQGAYYGYTF	TGCGCCAGCAGCCCTTTACAGGGGGCCTACTATGGCTACACCTTC
TRBD2	TRBV11-3	16	TRBJ2-7	once	CASSPRVAGVTVEQYF	TGTGCCAGCAGCCCCCGGGTAGCGGGAGTAACGGTCGAGCAGTACTTC
.	TRBV18	13	TRBJ1-1	.	CASSPRGNTEAFF	TGTGCCAGCTCACCCAGGGGTAACACTGAAGCTTTCTTT
.	TRBV2	15	TRBJ2-7	.	CASSRGRLGIYEQYF	TGTGCCAGCAGTAGGGGGCGACTAGGAATCTACGAGCAGTACTTC
.	TRBV30	13	TRBJ1-4	.	CAWSRGGDEKLFF	TGTGCCTGGAGTAGAGGGGGGGATGAAAAACTGTTTTTT
TRBD1	TRBV5-1	17	TRBJ2-3	.	CASSLGGGAESQDTQYF	TGCGCCAGCAGCTTGGGAGGGGGCGCAGAGTCCCAAGATACGCAGTATTTT
TRBD2	TRBV19	16	TRBJ2-1	.	CASSPLLAGGPGEQFF	TGTGCCAGTAGCCCTTTACTAGCGGGAGGGCCCGGTGAGCAGTTCTTC
TRBD1	TRBV6-6	13	TRBJ1-2	.	CASSLDRGNGYTF	TGTGCCAGCAGTTTGGACAGGGGTAATGGCTACACCTTC
.	TRBV5-1	15	TRBJ2-7	.	CASSLVAGSSYEQYF	TGCGCCAGCAGCTTGGTAGCAGGGTCCTCCTACGAGCAGTACTTC